Relative to its sample, the clone carrying this TCR beta chain is medium-sized. Its antigen is unknown. Germline V gene sequence: CDR1 SGHDT, CDR2 YYEEEE. This CDR3 region has 17 residues. Trimming removed 1 base at V and 0 bases at J, with 11 bases between. Multiplex PCR with BIOMED2 TRB-A/B primer pools amplified TRB rearrangements. TCRdb ran MiXCR on the multiplex PCR reads and lists one entry per CDR3 protein. This sample yields 6,400 or so distinct CDR3 sequences, of which about 27% are seen a single time; 9% to 15% belongs to the top ten. From blood, 250-500 ng of genomic DNA served as TRB template. The entry originates in a study of T and B cells in COVID-19 patients. On the study more broadly: Of 20 to 25 active-infection patients, approximately 12 were critically ill with mechanical ventilation or extracorporeal membrane oxygenation.

Study-level points and caveats: Patients with COVID-19 reportedly showed strongly skewed T cell receptor beta variable and joining gene usage.

The sequencing input was blood. The source of this sequence is a human donor with active COVID-19. J is TRBJ1-6 and V is TRBV5-6; possible D gene TRBD1, 6 bases. CDR3 DNA sequence: TGTGCCAGCAGCTTGCCGACAGGACACTCCTATAATTCACCCCTCCACTTT. Amino acid sequence: CASSLPTGHSYNSPLHF.